This TCR beta chain was sequenced for a study of blood T cell repertoires in COVID-19. Trimming left V 2 bases short and J 4 bases short, with 6 bases between. The germline V gene encodes CDR1 MNHEY and CDR2 SVGEGT. The CDR3 length is 13 residues. Using immunoSEQ multiplex PCR, the repertoire was profiled, and TCRdb retains in-frame clones only, with some absent. The data hold tens of thousands of clones, with roughly 71% observed a single time. The sample consisted of peripheral blood. The sequence was collected from a human donor in a cohort sampled during active COVID-19. This sequence joins TRBV6-2 or TRBV6-3 and TRBJ1-5; tentatively, D is TRBD1 (5 bases). The CDR3 DNA reads as TGTGCCAGCAGTTACCGGGGGAATCAGCCCCAGCATTTT. This translates into CASSYRGNQPQHF.